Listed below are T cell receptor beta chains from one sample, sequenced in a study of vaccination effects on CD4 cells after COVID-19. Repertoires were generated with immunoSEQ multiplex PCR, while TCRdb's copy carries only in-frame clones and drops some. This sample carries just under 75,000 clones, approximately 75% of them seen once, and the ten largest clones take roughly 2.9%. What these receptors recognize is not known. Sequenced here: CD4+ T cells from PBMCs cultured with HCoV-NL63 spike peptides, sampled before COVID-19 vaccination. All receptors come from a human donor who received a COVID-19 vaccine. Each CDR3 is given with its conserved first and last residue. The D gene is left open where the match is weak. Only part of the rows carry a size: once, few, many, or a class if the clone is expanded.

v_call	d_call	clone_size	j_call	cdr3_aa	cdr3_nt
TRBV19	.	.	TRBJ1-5	CASSIGGGQPQHF	TGTGCCAGTAGTATCGGAGGGGGTCAGCCCCAGCATTTT
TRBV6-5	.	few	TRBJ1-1	CASSKRGEAFF	TGTGCCAGCAGTAAGAGGGGTGAAGCTTTCTTT
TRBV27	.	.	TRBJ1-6	CASSTNIYSPLHF	TGTGCCAGCAGTACAAATATCTATTCACCCCTCCACTTT
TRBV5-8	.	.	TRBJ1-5	CASSSDGYSNQPQHF	TGTGCCAGCAGCTCAGACGGCTATAGCAATCAGCCCCAGCATTTT
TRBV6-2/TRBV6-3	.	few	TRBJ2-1	CASSYLSSYNEQFF	TGTGCCAGCAGTTACCTGAGCTCCTACAATGAGCAGTTCTTC
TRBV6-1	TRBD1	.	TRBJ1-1	CASSDEGQDYFMNTEAFF	TGTGCCAGCAGTGACGAGGGACAGGATTACTTTATGAACACTGAAGCTTTCTTT
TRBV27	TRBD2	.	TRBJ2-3	CASSRREIDTQYF	TGTGCCAGCAGTCGGCGGGAGATAGATACGCAGTATTTT
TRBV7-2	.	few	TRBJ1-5	CASSLVGSQPQHF	TGTGCCAGCAGCTTAGTGGGGTCCCAGCCCCAGCATTTT
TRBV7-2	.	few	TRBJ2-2	CASSPLLGGSTGELFF	TGTGCCAGCAGTCCCCTCCTCGGGGGTAGCACCGGGGAGCTGTTTTTT
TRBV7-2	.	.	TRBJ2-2	CASSLVWTTGELFF	TGTGCCAGCAGCTTAGTGTGGACCACCGGGGAGCTGTTTTTT
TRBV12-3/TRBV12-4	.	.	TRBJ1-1	CASSRRTEAFF	TGTGCCAGCAGTAGGCGCACTGAAGCTTTCTTT
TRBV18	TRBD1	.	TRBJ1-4	CASSPPGQPNEKLFF	TGTGCCAGCTCACCACCGGGACAGCCTAATGAAAAACTGTTTTTT
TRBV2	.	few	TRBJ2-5	CASSWAVDETQYF	TGTGCCAGCAGTTGGGCCGTCGACGAGACCCAGTACTTC
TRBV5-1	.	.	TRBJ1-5	CASSLDLGQPQHF	TGCGCCAGCAGCTTAGACCTGGGTCAGCCCCAGCATTTT
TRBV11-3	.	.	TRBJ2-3	CASSLLGGDTQYF	TGTGCCAGCAGCTTACTGGGGGGAGATACGCAGTATTTT
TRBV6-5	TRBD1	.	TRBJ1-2	CATNRGNYGYTF	TGTGCCACAAACAGGGGAAACTATGGCTACACCTTC